These T cell receptor beta chains were read from a single sample in a study of blood T cell repertoires in COVID-19. The repertoire was sequenced with immunoSEQ multiplex PCR; TCRdb's copy has only in-frame clones and lacks some. The sample comprises around 280,000 clones, around 88% of which are singletons, and under 7% rests with the top ten. Sequenced input: PBMCs or T cells enriched from blood (not recorded which). The receptors shown here come from a woman aged 40 to 50 who had recovered from COVID-19. The CDR3 runs from the conserved cysteine through the conserved F or W. The D gene is left open where the match is weak. For some rows the clone size is stated as once, few or many, or as a class when expanded; others skip it.

j_call d_call v_call clone_size cdr3_nt cdr3_aa
TRBJ2-3 - TRBV6-2/TRBV6-3 - TGTGCCAGCAGTTATGGCCTCGGGGGTACAGATACGCAGTATTTT CASSYGLGGTDTQYF
TRBJ2-7 TRBD2 TRBV7-2 - TGTGCCAGCAGCTTAGTTGGGGGACTAGCGTCCTTCTACGAGCAGTACTTC CASSLVGGLASFYEQYF
TRBJ2-3 TRBD2 TRBV6-4 - TGTGCCAGCAGCAGCGGGATGAGCACAGATACGCAGTATTTT CASSSGMSTDTQYF
TRBJ1-6 - TRBV3-1/TRBV3-2 - TGTGCCAGCAGCCAGCGTGACAGAGATAATTCACCCCTCCACTTT CASSQRDRDNSPLHF
TRBJ2-7 TRBD2 TRBV7-9 - TGTGCCAGCTCACTAGCGGCAATATACGAGCAGTACTTC CASSLAAIYEQYF
TRBJ2-1 - TRBV9 - TGTGCCAGCAGCGTAGAGTCTGAAGCTTACAATGAGCAGTTCTTC CASSVESEAYNEQFF
TRBJ2-1 TRBD2 TRBV7-6 - TGTGCCAGCAGCTCCGGGAGCGGGAGGGCACTGGAAAATGAGCAGTTCTTC CASSSGSGRALENEQFF
TRBJ1-2 - TRBV29-1 - TGCAGCGTTGATAGCGGGATTGGACATATTTACTATGGCTACACCTTC CSVDSGIGHIYYGYTF
TRBJ2-5 TRBD2 TRBV18 - TGTGCCAGCTCACCACCCCCGGGAGGGCTGGAGACCCAGTACTTC CASSPPPGGLETQYF
TRBJ2-4 - TRBV20-1 - TGCAGTGCTAGTAGCGGTTCAGTAGCCAAAAACATTCAGTACTTC CSASSGSVAKNIQYF
TRBJ2-3 TRBD2 TRBV7-2 - TGTGCCAGCAGCTCCCGGACTAGCGGGCGCACAGATACGCAGTATTTT CASSSRTSGRTDTQYF
TRBJ2-3 - TRBV27 - TGTGCCAGTACAGACCACCCTAGCACAGATACGCAGTATTTT CASTDHPSTDTQYF
TRBJ2-3 - TRBV28 - TGTGCCAGCAGCCCCGGGGGACCTAGCACAGATACGCAGTATTTT CASSPGGPSTDTQYF
TRBJ2-1 TRBD2 TRBV3-1/TRBV3-2 - TGTGCCAGCAGCCAAGATAGACTACTAGCGGGAGGGCCGGGTGAGCAGTTCTTC CASSQDRLLAGGPGEQFF
TRBJ2-1 - TRBV18 - TGTGCCAGCTCACCACAACGGGGGGACAACAATGAGCAGTTCTTC CASSPQRGDNNEQFF
TRBJ2-6 TRBD1 TRBV7-2 - TGTGCCAGCAGCCCGACAGGGGGCGCTGGGGCCAACGTCCTGACTTTC CASSPTGGAGANVLTF
TRBJ1-2 TRBD1 TRBV6-5 few TGTGCCAGCAGTCCGGGGGACAGGGGGCTCTATGGCTACACCTTC CASSPGDRGLYGYTF
TRBJ2-2 TRBD1 TRBV2 - TGTGCCAGCAGTGGGACGGGACAGGGTGACACCGGGGAGCTGTTTTTT CASSGTGQGDTGELFF
TRBJ1-5 TRBD1 TRBV19 - TGTGCCAGTACCCCCGGGACAGGGCTTTCAGGCAATCAGCCCCAGCATTTT CASTPGTGLSGNQPQHF
TRBJ1-4 - TRBV28 - TGTGCCAGCAGTGCCCAGGGCAGAGGCGGGGATGAAAAACTGTTTTTT CASSAQGRGGDEKLFF
TRBJ2-1 TRBD2 TRBV12-5 - TGTGCTAGTGGTTTGGTAGGGTCTAGCGGGACCGCGTACGAGCAGTTCTTC CASGLVGSSGTAYEQFF
TRBJ2-6 TRBD1 TRBV28 - TGTGCCAGCAGGGCGACAGGGGGTGGGGCCAACGTCCTGACTTTC CASRATGGGANVLTF
TRBJ1-3 - TRBV29-1 - TGCAGCGTTGAAGATCCCCAAGAGGCCCGCTTCTCTGGAAACACCATATATTTT CSVEDPQEARFSGNTIYF
TRBJ2-1 - TRBV4-1 - TGCGCCAGCAGCCACCCCTTTCTAGCTGAGGAGCAGTTCTTC CASSHPFLAEEQFF
TRBJ2-5 - TRBV7-6 - TGTGCCAGCAGCTTATTCCCCAGGCCGGAACAGACCCAGTACTTC CASSLFPRPEQTQYF
TRBJ2-5 TRBD1 TRBV29-1 - TGCAGCGTTCAAGGACAGGGGGCGTTTGAGACCCAGTACTTC CSVQGQGAFETQYF
TRBJ2-2 - TRBV18 - TGTGCCAGCTCACCACCGCTACTTAGCCACACCGGGGAGCTGTTTTTT CASSPPLLSHTGELFF
TRBJ2-5 - TRBV7-9 - TGTGCCAGCACTACTATTGGGTCACAAGAGACCCAGTACTTC CASTTIGSQETQYF
TRBJ2-7 - TRBV7-3 - TGTGCCAGCAGCTTACCCGGGAGCGAGCAGTACTTC CASSLPGSEQYF
TRBJ2-7 - TRBV6-5 - TGTGCCAGCCCCCAAGACACACAGGGCTACGAGCAGTACTTC CASPQDTQGYEQYF
TRBJ1-4 - TRBV3-1/TRBV3-2 - TGTGCCAGCAGCCAAGGCAGGGCAACTAATGAAAAACTGTTTTTT CASSQGRATNEKLFF
TRBJ2-2 - TRBV4-1 - TGCGCCAGCAGCCCCTACCGGACTGGCTCGAACACCGGGGAGCTGTTTTTT CASSPYRTGSNTGELFF
TRBJ2-7 TRBD1 TRBV28 - TGTGCCGCCACAGGGGCGGACGAGCAGTACTTC CAATGADEQYF
TRBJ2-6 - TRBV2 - TGTGCCAGCAGCCTACAGGGTCCCGGGGCCAACGTCCTGACTTTC CASSLQGPGANVLTF
TRBJ2-7 - TRBV3-1/TRBV3-2 - TGTGCCAGCAGCCAAGATCAACGGAGCTCCTACGAGCAGTACTTC CASSQDQRSSYEQYF
TRBJ2-5 - TRBV9 - TGTGCCAGCAGCGTAGCCGGGGAGGAGACCCAGTACTTC CASSVAGEETQYF
TRBJ1-2 - TRBV28 - TGTGCCAGCAGTTTATATGGTTGGACGGGAGGCTATGGCTACACCTTC CASSLYGWTGGYGYTF
TRBJ2-1 TRBD2 TRBV27 - TGTGCCAGCAGTTCCCTAGCGGGATCCCTTAGCACCTACAATGAGCAGTTCTTC CASSSLAGSLSTYNEQFF
TRBJ2-1 TRBD2 TRBV19 - TGTGCCACCTCGAGCGGGAGACGCAATGAGCAGTTCTTC CATSSGRRNEQFF
TRBJ2-2 - TRBV6-5 - TGTGCCAGCAGGCCGGTCCCTCCCGGGGAGCTGTTTTTT CASRPVPPGELFF
TRBJ1-5 - TRBV2 once TGTGCCAGCAGTCCGGGTCCCAATAGCAATCAGCCCCAGCATTTT CASSPGPNSNQPQHF
TRBJ1-3 TRBD1 TRBV18 - TGTGCCAGCTCACCACTTGGGACAGGGGAGATCGGAAACACCATATATTTT CASSPLGTGEIGNTIYF
TRBJ1-6 - TRBV6-2/TRBV6-3 - TGTGCCAGCAGTTACCACCGGACAGCTAATAATTCACCCCTCCACTTT CASSYHRTANNSPLHF
TRBJ2-2 TRBD1 TRBV24-1 - TGTGCCACCAGTGACCCAGGACAGGGGACCGGGGAGCTGTTTTTT CATSDPGQGTGELFF
TRBJ2-2 - TRBV5-1 - TGCGCCAGCAGCTTGCTTAAGAGGAACACCGGGGAGCTGTTTTTT CASSLLKRNTGELFF
TRBJ2-1 TRBD2 TRBV28 - TGTGCCAGCAGTCCAGCGGGAGGGCCCGGTGAGCAGTTCTTC CASSPAGGPGEQFF
TRBJ2-1 TRBD2 TRBV10-1 - TGCGCCAGCAGATGCAGGACTAGCGCGAACAATGAGCAGTTCTTC CASRCRTSANNEQFF
TRBJ2-7 - TRBV28 - TGTGCCAGCAGTCCCTCCTTAGGGAGCTCCTACGAGCAGTACTTC CASSPSLGSSYEQYF
TRBJ2-1 TRBD2 TRBV28 - TGTGCCAGCAGTTTTGAGGGACTAGCGGGAGTGAATGAGCAGTTCTTC CASSFEGLAGVNEQFF